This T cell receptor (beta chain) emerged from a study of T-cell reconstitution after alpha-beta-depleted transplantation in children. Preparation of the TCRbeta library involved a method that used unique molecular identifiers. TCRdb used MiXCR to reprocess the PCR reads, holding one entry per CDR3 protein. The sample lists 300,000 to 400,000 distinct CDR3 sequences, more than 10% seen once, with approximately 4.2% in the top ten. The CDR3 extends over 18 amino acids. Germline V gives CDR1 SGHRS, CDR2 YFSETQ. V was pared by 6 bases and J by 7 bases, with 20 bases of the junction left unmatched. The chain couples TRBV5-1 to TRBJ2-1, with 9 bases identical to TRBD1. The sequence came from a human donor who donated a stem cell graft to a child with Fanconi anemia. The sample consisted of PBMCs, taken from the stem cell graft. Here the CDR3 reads CASNLFPPGQGGGNEQFF. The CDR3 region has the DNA TGCGCCAGCAACCTCTTCCCGCCGGGACAGGGAGGAGGTAATGAGCAGTTCTTC.